Below, 27 T cell receptor beta chains from the same sample are listed, as sequenced in a study of regulatory T cells in long-lasting Graves disease. Time point noted: newly diagnosed GD, antithyroid drugs for less than 3 months. Making the TCR library involved RNA that had been extracted from PBMCs. CDR3-region Arm-PCR and iRepertoire HTBI primers produced the TCR beta libraries. Each CDR3 protein is one row after TCRdb ran MiXCR on the multiplex PCR reads. There are about 380,000 distinct CDR3 sequences in the sample; roughly 16% occur only once, and 20% to 25% lies in the top ten. The sequencing used peripheral blood mononuclear cells (PBMCs), collected at new diagnosis, from a patient treated with antithyroid drugs. The receptor set was obtained from a female donor with Graves disease.

This clonotype was observed many times. The rearrangement uses TRBV12-3 or TRBV12-4 and TRBJ2-1; 11 bases line up with TRBD2. Unmatched junction bases numbered 6, after V lost 5 bases and J lost 0 bases. The CDR3 contains 17 residues. The CDR3 spells CASSLGLAVPSYNEQFF. The CDR3 bases are TGTGCCAGCAGTCTGGGACTAGCGGTCCCCTCCTACAATGAGCAGTTCTTC.

This clonotype showed up many times. This chain connects TRBV7-3 to TRBJ2-7; no definite D call. The V gene's germline CDR1 is SGHTA and CDR2 FQGTGA. CDR3 size: 13 residues. Trimming removed 5 bases at V and 5 bases at J, with 13 bases between. CDR3 protein: CASSPWTRNEQYF. CDR3 DNA: TGTGCCAGCAGCCCATGGACGAGGAACGAGCAGTACTTC.

The V call is TRBV7-8, the J call TRBJ2-7; perhaps TRBD1 as D (5 bases). V was clipped by 2 bases and J by 7 bases, with 12 bases between them. The CDR3 has 13 amino acids. Germline lookup yields CDR1 SGHVS and CDR2 FQNEAQ. The CDR3 protein is CASSLPGLREQYF. The CDR3 DNA sequence: TGTGCCAGCAGCTTACCAGGGTTGCGGGAGCAGTACTTC.

The chain couples TRBV5-5 to TRBJ1-2; D remains ambiguous. Germline CDR1 reads SGHKS; CDR2 reads YYEKEE (reference sequence). This CDR3 comprises 14 residues. The germline V and J ends were trimmed by 0 bases and 0 bases, with 6 bases remaining between them. Here the CDR3 reads CASSLGPPNYGYTF. Written as DNA, the CDR3 is TGTGCCAGCAGCTTGGGACCACCTAACTATGGCTACACCTTC.

The rearrangement links TRBV6-1 to TRBJ2-7; no reliable D call. Germline values: CDR1 MNHNS, CDR2 SASEGT. The ends were cut back, 2 bases at V and 2 bases at J, with 7 bases in the middle. CDR3 length equals 13 residues. CDR3 bases: TGTGCCAGCAGTGAATATGGAGCCTACGAGCAGTACTTC. Its translation: CASSEYGAYEQYF.

Concerning this clonotype: A much larger clone differs by one base, so this may be a read error. Because the CDR3 is missing its conserved closing phenylalanine or tryptophan, this is likely a read error. The chain employs TRBV12-3 or TRBV12-4 and TRBJ2-7, with TRBD1 matching over 8 bases. With 2 bases clipped from V and 2 bases from J, the junction kept 5 bases outside the gene matches. The CDR3 covers 15 residues. This CDR3 is CASSLTRQGTYEQYS. CDR3 nucleotides: TGTGCCAGCAGTTTAACCCGACAGGGGACCTACGAGCAGTACTCC.

This clonotype appeared many times. The chain carries TRBV12-3 or TRBV12-4 and TRBJ1-2; D not resolved. The V gene lost 5 bases and the J gene lost 8 bases, with 18 bases spanning the gap. The CDR3 spans 14 residues. The CDR3 spells CASSIQTGLEGYTF. The CDR3, as DNA: TGTGCCAGCAGTATTCAGACTGGCCTGGAGGGCTACACCTTC.

The table lists this clonotype with many counts. V usage is TRBV27 and J usage is TRBJ2-3; possible D gene TRBD1, 6 bases. Trimming took 9 bases from V and 3 from J, leaving 13 bases between them. This CDR3 comprises 13 residues. Germline V gene lookup returns CDR1 MNHEY and CDR2 SMNVEV (reference sequence). The CDR3 DNA sequence: TGTGCCAGAGGACAGTCCGAAACAGATACGCAGTATTTT. This sequence encodes CARGQSETDTQYF.

This clonotype was counted many times. V is TRBV7-2 and J is TRBJ2-7, with TRBD1 identical over 7 bases. CDR3 length: 14 residues. CDR1 and CDR2 (germline): SGHTA, FQGNSA. V trimming: 4 bases; J trimming: 5 bases; junction bases outside the gene matches: 8. CDR3 sequence reads: CASSYPRQGHEQYF. CDR3 nucleotides: TGTGCCAGCAGCTACCCCCGACAGGGTCACGAGCAGTACTTC.

As to this clonotype: A much larger clone is a single base away; this may be a read error. This chain joins TRBV12-3 or TRBV12-4 and TRBJ2-5; 7 bases align to TRBD2. The CDR3 has 16 residues. The CDR3 coding sequence is TGTGCCAGCAGTTTAAGGCGGGGGAAAGAGCAAGAGACCCGGTACTTC. It is translated as CASSLRRGKEQETRYF.

This clonotype has just a few counts. This chain uses TRBV12-3 or TRBV12-4 with TRBJ1-3, with D uncertain. The CDR3 has 10 amino acids. V lost 5 bases and J 7 bases, leaving 3 bases between the germline ends. The CDR3 sequence: CASSRNTIYF. The CDR3 DNA reads TGTGCCAGCAGTCGGAACACCATATATTTT.

A word on this clonotype: One end of the junction is discordant with germline, which a read error may explain. The rearrangement uses TRBV12-3 or TRBV12-4 and TRBJ2-7; 7 nucleotides match TRBD1. This CDR3 comprises 11 residues. CDR3 residues: CTSSRDRAQYF. In DNA form, the CDR3 reads TGTACCAGCAGCCGCGACAGGGCACAGTACTTC.

This clonotype showed up many times. The rearrangement uses TRBV6-1 and TRBJ2-7; 8 positions match TRBD1. Trimming removed 9 bases from V and 2 bases from J; junction bases left unmatched: 3. CDR3 size: 12 residues. CDR1 and CDR2 (germline): MNHNS, SASEGT. The CDR3 here is CASTDRAYEQYF. The CDR3 DNA reads TGTGCCAGTACGGACAGGGCCTACGAGCAGTACTTC.

This clonotype has ten or more counts. CDR3 sequence reads: CASSRDVGEQYF. The CDR3 coding sequence is TGTGCCAGCAGCCGGGACGTGGGCGAGCAGTACTTC. The rearrangement joins TRBV6-2 or TRBV6-3 to TRBJ2-7; D is tentatively TRBD1 or TRBD2 (5 bases each). Trimming left V 6 bases short and J 6 bases short, with 12 bases between. Germline CDR1 reads MNHEY; CDR2 reads SVGEGT. The CDR3 sequence is 12 residues long.

This clonotype was counted at least ten times. The chain has TRBV3-1 and TRBJ1-4; no clear D. V lost 8 bases, J lost 0 bases, and 19 bases lay in between. This CDR3 has 17 amino acids. The germline V gene has CDR1 LGHDT and CDR2 YNNKEL (reference sequence). This CDR3 is CASGRRLVGATNEKLFF. CDR3 DNA: TGTGCCAGCGGAAGGCGTCTAGTGGGCGCAACTAATGAAAAACTGTTTTTT. Full variable domain (remainder filled in from reference TRBV3-1 and TRBJ1-4): DTAVSQTPKYLVTQMGNDKSIKCEQNLGHDTMYWYKQDSKKFLKIMFSYNNKELIINETVPNRFSPKSPDKAHLNLHINSLELGDSAVYFCASGRRLVGATNEKLFFGSGTQLSVL.

This clonotype was detected ten times or more. The J gene is TRBJ2-5, the V gene TRBV7-9; a possible D gene is TRBD2 (5 bases). The V gene's germline CDR1 is SEHNR and CDR2 FQNEAQ (reference sequence). The length of the CDR3 is 15 residues. V lost 7 bases to trimming and J lost 2 bases, with 17 bases between them. This chain's CDR3 is CASIDYSLKQETQYF. CDR3 bases: TGTGCCAGCATCGACTATTCCCTTAAGCAAGAGACCCAGTACTTC. The full variable domain, with the rest looked up from reference TRBV7-9 and TRBJ2-5, is DTGVSQNPRHKITKRGQNVTFRCDPISEHNRLYWYRQTLGQGPEFLTYFQNEAQLEKSRLLSDRFSAERPKGSFSTLEIQRTEQGDSAMYLCASIDYSLKQETQYFGPGTRLLVL.

This clonotype was seen a few times. This chain joins TRBV5-1 and TRBJ1-4; D might be TRBD1 (6 bases). This CDR3 spans 14 amino acids. Germline lookup yields CDR1 SGHRS and CDR2 YFSETQ. Deletions cut 5 bases from V and 6 bases from J, with 14 bases between. CDR3 in DNA: TGCGCCAGCAGTCCCCGGACAGAACATGAAAAACTGTTTTTT. It codes for CASSPRTEHEKLFF.

This clonotype appeared many times. This rearrangement joins TRBV4-3 to TRBJ2-5; TRBD2 matches at 16 bases. In germline, CDR1 is LGHNA, CDR2 YSLEER. V lost 3 bases and J lost 5; bases outside the gene matches: 9. This CDR3 is 18 amino acids long. CDR3 DNA sequence: TGCGCCAGCAGCCATCAACCCGGGACTAGCGGGAGGGTGGAGACCCAGTACTTC. It encodes CASSHQPGTSGRVETQYF.

This clonotype was seen ten or more times. A read error may produce the germline difference seen at one junction end. The chain joins TRBV5-1 to TRBJ1-2; possibly TRBD1 for D (6 bases). CDR3 length equals 13 residues. The V gene's germline CDR1 is SGHRS and CDR2 YFSETQ. CDR3 protein: CASSLGGDYGYTF. The CDR3 DNA reads as TGTGCCAGTAGTCTAGGGGGGGACTATGGCTACACCTTC.

To note about this clonotype: Just one base apart from a much larger clone, this may be a read error. The CDR3, as DNA: TGCAGCGTTGGGGGACGACCCGGATACAATGAGCAGTTCTTC. Translation: CSVGGRPGYNEQFF. The chain combines TRBV29-1 with TRBJ2-1; tentatively, D is TRBD1 or TRBD2 (5 bases each). The CDR3 is 14 amino acids. The V and J ends lost 4 bases and 4 bases respectively, with 14 bases between them. Germline CDR1 and CDR2: SQVTM and ANQGSEA.

This clonotype was seen ten or more times. This chain joins TRBV9 and TRBJ1-2, with D maybe TRBD1 (5 bases). V shed 3 bases and J shed 4 bases, with 22 bases lying between them. Per germline, CDR1 SGDLS and CDR2 YYNGEE. This CDR3 has 17 amino acids. In nucleotides, the CDR3 is TGTGCCAGCAGCGATCCGGCCCAGGATAGGGGAGGCTATGGCTACACCTTC. Its protein product is CASSDPAQDRGGYGYTF. The variable domain in full, completed from reference TRBV9 and TRBJ1-2, reads DSGVTQTPKHLITATGQRVTLRCSPRSGDLSVYWYQQSLDQGLQFLIQYYNGEERAKGNILERFSAQQFPDLHSELNLSSLELGDSALYFCASSDPAQDRGGYGYTFGSGTRLTVV.

CDR3 DNA: TGTGCCAGCAGACTGAGCGGGGCGGAAGAGACCCAGTACTTC. It translates to CASRLSGAEETQYF. The chain links TRBV7-8 to TRBJ2-5; 7 bases are shared with TRBD2. Unmatched junction bases numbered 7, after V lost 6 bases and J lost 3 bases. The CDR3 covers 14 residues. Germline assignment: CDR1 SGHVS and CDR2 FQNEAQ.

A few counts support this clonotype. The chain uses TRBV29-1 and TRBJ1-3; the D gene is possibly TRBD1 (6 bases). The CDR3 totals 12 residues. The V gene's germline CDR1 is SQVTM and CDR2 ANQGSEA. Trimming left V 6 bases short and J 3 bases short, with 9 bases between. The DNA for the CDR3 is TGCAGCGTCCGGACAGTTGGAAACACCATATATTTT. This gives the protein CSVRTVGNTIYF.

This clonotype was picked up many times. The chain joins TRBV12-3 or TRBV12-4 to TRBJ1-5; possibly TRBD1 for D (5 bases). The length of the CDR3 is 14 residues. Trimming shortened V by 5 bases and J by 6 bases, and 14 bases separated the two germline ends. CDR3: CASSLQGGGQPQHF. The CDR3 bases are TGTGCCAGCAGTCTGCAGGGTGGAGGTCAGCCCCAGCATTTT.

The rearrangement uses TRBV19 and TRBJ2-7; 11 positions agree with TRBD2. The CDR3 has 15 amino acids. The germline CDR1 and CDR2 sequences are LNHDA and SQIVND (reference sequence). The V segment lost 5 bases and the J segment 7 bases; nucleotides outside the gene matches: 10. The CDR3 DNA sequence: TGTGCCAGTAGTCCTACTAGCGGGAGTGCACGGGAGCAGTACTTC. Its protein product is CASSPTSGSAREQYF. Combining the CDR3 with reference TRBV19 and TRBJ2-7 gives the whole variable domain DGGITQSPKYLFRKEGQNVTLSCEQNLNHDAMYWYRQDPGQGLRLIYYSQIVNDFQKGDIAEGYSVSREKKESFPLTVTSAQKNPTAFYLCASSPTSGSAREQYFGPGTRLTVT.

This clonotype showed up many times. J is TRBJ2-7 and V is TRBV20-1, with TRBD1 matching over 8 bases. Germline V gives CDR1 DFQATT, CDR2 SNEGSKA (reference sequence). CDR3 length equals 12 residues. J gave up 2 bases and V 6 bases, and 3 bases lay outside the gene matches. This chain's CDR3 is CSARQGTYEQYF. Written as DNA, the CDR3 is TGCAGTGCGAGACAGGGGACCTACGAGCAGTACTTC.

Points on this clonotype: A much more abundant neighbour one base away suggests this may be a read error. J is TRBJ2-3 and V is TRBV27, with a weak D call TRBD1 (6 bases). Germline CDR1 MNHEY, CDR2 SMNVEV (reference sequence). This CDR3 spans 14 amino acids. CDR3 DNA: TGTGCCAGCAGCCCTTCTGGACAGTTCAATGAAGATTTCTTT. This translates into CASSPSGQFNEDFF.